The source of this T cell receptor beta chain is a study of blood T cell repertoires in COVID-19. At the level of the study: The United States, Italy and Spain were the sources of the acute and convalescent COVID-19 samples.

This CDR3 has 10 amino acids. Germline-derived CDR1 and CDR2 are SGHRS and YFSETQ. The V end lost 8 bases, the J end lost 5 bases, and 8 bases lay between the germline ends. Per the original methods: Researchers report that nucleated cell counts were estimated from reference gene primer amplification. TCRdb keeps only in-frame clones here, not all; method: immunoSEQ multiplex PCR. V and J calls and clone size are those listed in that table; D and trimming were worked out from the DNA. The table includes 310,000 or so clones, around 88% detected once. Cohorts were determined from participant-reported clinical history. For recovered donors of Cohort 3, there were two negative PCRs, clearance, or symptom resolution.

The V call is TRBV5-1, the J call TRBJ2-7; maybe TRBD2 (5 bases). Sequences were obtained from PBMCs or T cells enriched from blood (not recorded which). The clonotype originates from a middle-aged woman who had recovered from COVID-19. Here the CDR3 DNA reads TGCGCCAGGGAGGCTCACGAGCAGTACTTC. Translating it yields CAREAHEQYF. The complete variable domain, with remaining parts taken from reference TRBV5-1 and TRBJ2-7, reads KAGVTQTPRYLIKTRGQQVTLSCSPISGHRSVSWYQQTPGQGLQFLFEYFSETQRNKGNFPGRFSGRQFSNSRSEMNVSTLELGDSALYLCAREAHEQYFGPGTRLTVT.